The present T cell receptor beta chain was sequenced within a study of T cells in tuberculosis. For the study at large: The T cells targeted glucose monomycolate, a mycobacterial lipid, via CD1B.

Cells were sorted from thawed PBMC rested overnight and stained with GMM-loaded CD1B tetramer, viability dye and anti-CD3. The lipid loaded on the CD1B tetramers was C32 glucose monomycolate from Rhodococcus equi. Per the germline V gene, CDR1 is MDHEN and CDR2 is SYDVKM. V shed 6 bases and J shed 4 bases, with 12 bases lying between them. This CDR3 has 14 amino acids. The method was immunoSEQ multiplex PCR; TCRdb's version includes in-frame clones alone and lacks a portion of them. The sample lists 61,000 or so clones, 65% to 90% occurring once. The chain recombines TRBV28 with TRBJ1-4; D perhaps matches TRBD1 (6 bases). Input material: CD1b-GMM tetramer-negative cells sorted from PBMCs. The TCR comes from an adult woman with latent tuberculosis. The CDR3 DNA reads as TGTGCCAGCAGCCCAGGGGTAGATAATGAAAAACTGTTTTTT. It encodes CASSPGVDNEKLFF. The whole variable domain, remainder taken from reference TRBV28 and TRBJ1-4, is DVKVTQSSRYLVKRTGEKVFLECVQDMDHENMFWYRQDPGLGLRLIYFSYDVKMKEKGDIPEGYSVSREKKERFSLILESASTNQTSMYLCASSPGVDNEKLFFGSGTQLSVL.